The rows below give T cell receptor beta chains drawn from one sample of a study of blood T cell repertoires in COVID-19. Only in-frame clones appear in the TCRdb table, and some are missing; sequencing was by immunoSEQ multiplex PCR. The table lists 200,000 to 250,000 clones, just under 85% of them singletons. Sequencing was carried out using PBMCs or T cells enriched from blood (not recorded which). These receptors originate from a woman in her 40s with acute COVID-19. Both conserved end residues are part of each CDR3. The D gene is left open where the match is weak. A clone size is listed for some rows: how often the clone was seen (once, few, many), or a class if it is expanded.

NA TRBJ2-7 TRBD2 TRBV6-2/TRBV6-3 TGTGCCAGCAGCCATGGAGGGGGACTAGCTCTATACGAGCAGTACTTC CASSHGGGLALYEQYF
NA TRBJ2-2 NA TRBV11-3 TGTGCCAGCAGCTCCGACTCGAACACCGGGGAGCTGTTTTTT CASSSDSNTGELFF
NA TRBJ1-5 TRBD1 TRBV7-2 TGTGCCAGCAGCTTAGGGACAGGCCGGCCCCAGCATTTT CASSLGTGRPQHF
NA TRBJ1-5 TRBD1 TRBV9 TGTGCCAGCAGCGGAACAGGGGGCAATCAGCCCCAGCATTTT CASSGTGGNQPQHF
NA TRBJ2-1 NA TRBV19 TGTGCCAGTAGTATGGGCTTTATTGAGGGGGAAGGCCAGTTCTTC CASSMGFIEGEGQFF
NA TRBJ1-5 TRBD1 TRBV19 TGTGCGAGTAGACAGGGTTATCAGCCCCAGCATTTT CASRQGYQPQHF
NA TRBJ1-2 TRBD1 TRBV27 TGTGCCAGCAGTTTACGAGACAGGGTCTATGGCTACACCTTC CASSLRDRVYGYTF
NA TRBJ1-5 TRBD1 TRBV24-1 TGTGCCACCAGTCAGACAGGGAGCAATCAGCCCCAGCATTTT CATSQTGSNQPQHF
NA TRBJ2-6 NA TRBV29-1 TGCAGCGCCCTGACAACCGGGGCCAACGTCCTGACTTTC CSALTTGANVLTF
NA TRBJ2-7 TRBD2 TRBV28 TGTGCCAGCAGTCCATCAAGCCCAGCGGGAGGGGGGGAGCAGTACTTC CASSPSSPAGGGEQYF
NA TRBJ1-6 NA TRBV27 TGTGCCAGCAGTTTAGGAGCAGGGCATTCACCCCTCCACTTT CASSLGAGHSPLHF
NA TRBJ2-3 NA TRBV5-4 TGTGCCAGCAGCCCACCGACAGGACGCACAGATACGCAGTATTTT CASSPPTGRTDTQYF
NA TRBJ1-2 NA TRBV5-1 TGCGCCAGCAGCTTCTCGACGGAGAACTATGGCTACACCTTC CASSFSTENYGYTF
NA TRBJ2-1 TRBD2 TRBV7-9 TGTGCCAGCACCAAAATAGCGGGAGAATCCTACAATGAGCAGTTCTTC CASTKIAGESYNEQFF
few TRBJ2-5 NA TRBV19 TGTGCCAGTAGTGTAATGCAAGGGGGAGAGACCCAGTACTTC CASSVMQGGETQYF
few TRBJ1-6 NA TRBV19 TGTGCCAGCCACGGGGATGTCCGAAATTCACCCCTCCACTTT CASHGDVRNSPLHF
once TRBJ2-1 TRBD2 TRBV7-3 TGTGCCAGCAGCCTGGGGGGTAGCGGGAGGTCGGAGCAGTTCTTC CASSLGGSGRSEQFF
NA TRBJ1-1 NA TRBV6-5 TGTGCCAGCAGTTACCCCGGTGAGATGAACACTGAAGCTTTCTTT CASSYPGEMNTEAFF
NA TRBJ2-5 TRBD2 TRBV6-2/TRBV6-3 TGTGCCAGCAGTTACTTCACGGGGGGGCAAGAGACCCAGTACTTC CASSYFTGGQETQYF
once TRBJ1-3 TRBD1 TRBV11-2 TGTGCCAGCAGCTTAGTAACAGGGGGCTCCGCTGGAAACACCATATATTTT CASSLVTGGSAGNTIYF
NA TRBJ1-4 TRBD1 TRBV5-1 TGCGCCAGCAGCATTAGACAGGGTGAAAAACTGTTTTTT CASSIRQGEKLFF
NA TRBJ2-6 NA TRBV7-3 TGTGCCAGCAGTGCCGACAGCTCTGGGGCCAACGTCCTGACTTTC CASSADSSGANVLTF
NA TRBJ2-7 TRBD1 TRBV6-5 TGTGCCAGCAGTCCAGGGGGCACATCCTACGAGCAGTACTTC CASSPGGTSYEQYF
NA TRBJ2-2 TRBD2 TRBV10-3 TGTGCCGGGCTCGGGGGGACCGGGGAGCTGTTTTTT CAGLGGTGELFF
NA TRBJ2-3 NA TRBV5-1 TGCGCCAGCAGCTTGAATCCGGGGTTTACAGATACGCAGTATTTT CASSLNPGFTDTQYF
NA TRBJ1-2 TRBD1 TRBV6-2/TRBV6-3 TGTGCCAGCAGTGTACGGGGACAGGGCCTCCCAGGCTACACCTTC CASSVRGQGLPGYTF
NA TRBJ2-3 TRBD2 TRBV10-3 TGTGCCATCAGTGAGTCCGGGAGGAATACGCAGTATTTT CAISESGRNTQYF
NA TRBJ2-1 NA TRBV15 TGTGCCACCAGCAGAGAACGCCTAAACTACAATGAGCAGTTCTTC CATSRERLNYNEQFF
NA TRBJ2-7 NA TRBV3-1/TRBV3-2 TGTGCCAGCAGCTTGAGACAGCAGTTCTACGAGCAGTACTTC CASSLRQQFYEQYF
NA TRBJ2-2 TRBD1 TRBV19 TGTGCCAGTAGTAGGGGGACAGGGGGAACCGGGGAGCTGTTTTTT CASSRGTGGTGELFF
NA TRBJ1-2 TRBD1 TRBV30 TGTGCCTGGACCCGGACAGGGATTGGCTACACCTTC CAWTRTGIGYTF
NA TRBJ1-4 NA TRBV12-5 TGTGCTAGTGGTTTATCGGAAGGAGGCGAAAAACTGTTTTTT CASGLSEGGEKLFF
once TRBJ1-2 TRBD1 TRBV2 TGTGCCAGCAACGCCCCCGGGACAGGGGTCGACTATGGCTACACCTTC CASNAPGTGVDYGYTF
NA TRBJ1-1 NA TRBV5-4 TGTGCCAGCAGCTTACTCAACAGGGTGGGGAACACTGAAGCTTTCTTT CASSLLNRVGNTEAFF
NA TRBJ2-1 TRBD2 TRBV10-1 TGCGCCAGCAGTGGACTAGCGGGGGGACCTCACAATGAGCAGTTCTTC CASSGLAGGPHNEQFF
NA TRBJ1-2 NA TRBV28 TGTGCCAGCAGTTTTCGGAGTTTAGCTAACTATGGCTACACCTTC CASSFRSLANYGYTF
NA TRBJ1-5 NA TRBV30 TGTGCCTGGACCAAAGGGAGCGCGGGCAATCAGCCCCAGCATTTT CAWTKGSAGNQPQHF
NA TRBJ2-5 TRBD2 TRBV4-1 TGCGCCAGCAGCCAAGAAGGGTCGGATAGCGGGAGGGTTGAGACCCAGTACTTC CASSQEGSDSGRVETQYF
NA TRBJ2-7 NA TRBV7-9 TGTGCCAGCAGCTCGGACACGATCCGGGCCGAGCAGTACTTC CASSSDTIRAEQYF
NA TRBJ2-7 NA TRBV7-8 TGTGCCAGCAGCCAACATCCGGGACAACCTGTCGAGCAGTACTTC CASSQHPGQPVEQYF
few TRBJ1-6 NA TRBV11-1 TGTGCCAGCAGCTCGGACACCCATAATTCACCCCTCCACTTT CASSSDTHNSPLHF
NA TRBJ1-3 NA TRBV14 TGTGCCAGCAGCCTGGCCGGGGGAAACACCATATATTTT CASSLAGGNTIYF
NA TRBJ1-5 NA TRBV19 TGTGCCAGTAGTAATGGTGGCGGGAGCAATCAGCCCCAGCATTTT CASSNGGGSNQPQHF
NA TRBJ2-7 TRBD1 TRBV4-1 TGCGCCAGCAGCCAAGATGATGGGACAGGGACGTATCGGGGGCAGTACTTC CASSQDDGTGTYRGQYF
NA TRBJ1-1 NA TRBV28 TGTGCCAGCAGTTTACAGGGGTCTGAAGCTTTCTTT CASSLQGSEAFF
NA TRBJ1-2 TRBD1 TRBV19 TGTGCCAGTAGATGGGGGACAGGGGTCTACTATGGCTACACCTTC CASRWGTGVYYGYTF
NA TRBJ2-3 TRBD1 TRBV4-2 TGTGCCAGCAGCCTCGCGGAGAGGGGGCTGGGCACAGATACGCAGTATTTT CASSLAERGLGTDTQYF
NA TRBJ2-1 NA TRBV5-1 TGCGCCAGCGGCAGCGGAAGCTCCTACAATGAGCAGTTCTTC CASGSGSSYNEQFF
NA TRBJ1-1 NA TRBV15 TGTGCCACCAGCAGGGAGGGTACGGGACTCTCGATGGGAGCTGAAGCTTTCTTT CATSREGTGLSMGAEAFF
once TRBJ2-1 NA TRBV7-3 TGTGCCAGCAGCTTAATTGGGTCAGGGTACTGGAGCAATGAGCAGTTCTTC CASSLIGSGYWSNEQFF
NA TRBJ2-7 NA TRBV30 TGTGCCTGGAGTGAGGAGACTTACTCCGAGCAGTACTTC CAWSEETYSEQYF